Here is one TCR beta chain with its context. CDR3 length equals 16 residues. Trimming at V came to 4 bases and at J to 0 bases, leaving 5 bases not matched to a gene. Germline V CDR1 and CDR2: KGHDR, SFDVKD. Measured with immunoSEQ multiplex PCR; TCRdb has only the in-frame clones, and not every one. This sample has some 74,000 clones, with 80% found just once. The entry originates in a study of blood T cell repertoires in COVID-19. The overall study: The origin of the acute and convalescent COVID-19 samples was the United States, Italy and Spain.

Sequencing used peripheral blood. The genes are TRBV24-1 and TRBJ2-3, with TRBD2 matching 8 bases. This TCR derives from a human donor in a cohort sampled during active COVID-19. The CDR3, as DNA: TGTGCCACCAGTGACCCTATAGCGGGGAGCACAGATACGCAGTATTTT. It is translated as CATSDPIAGSTDTQYF.